The T cell receptor (beta chain) under discussion was sequenced for a study of blood T cell repertoires in COVID-19. Across the whole study: Some COVID-19 samples were acute and others convalescent; all came from the United States, Italy and Spain.

Cohorts were assigned according to the clinical history that participants reported. Germline-derived CDR1 and CDR2 are LNHDA and SQIVND (reference sequence). The CDR3 consists of 16 residues. J lost 5 bases, V lost 1 base, and 8 bases had no gene match. Clones were read by immunoSEQ multiplex PCR, and TCRdb kept only the in-frame ones, dropping some. The table records roughly 180,000 clones, over 75% of them present only once. The sequence was collected from a woman in her thirties or forties with acute COVID-19. Specimen: PBMCs or T cells enriched from blood (not recorded which). This chain connects TRBV19 to TRBJ2-5; 9 nucleotides agree with TRBD2. CDR3 loop: CASSIVAGEGWETQYF. In DNA form, the CDR3 reads TGTGCCAGTAGTATAGTAGCGGGAGAGGGGTGGGAGACCCAGTACTTC. The full variable domain, rest sourced from reference TRBV19 and TRBJ2-5, is DGGITQSPKYLFRKEGQNVTLSCEQNLNHDAMYWYRQDPGQGLRLIYYSQIVNDFQKGDIAEGYSVSREKKESFPLTVTSAQKNPTAFYLCASSIVAGEGWETQYFGPGTRLLVL.